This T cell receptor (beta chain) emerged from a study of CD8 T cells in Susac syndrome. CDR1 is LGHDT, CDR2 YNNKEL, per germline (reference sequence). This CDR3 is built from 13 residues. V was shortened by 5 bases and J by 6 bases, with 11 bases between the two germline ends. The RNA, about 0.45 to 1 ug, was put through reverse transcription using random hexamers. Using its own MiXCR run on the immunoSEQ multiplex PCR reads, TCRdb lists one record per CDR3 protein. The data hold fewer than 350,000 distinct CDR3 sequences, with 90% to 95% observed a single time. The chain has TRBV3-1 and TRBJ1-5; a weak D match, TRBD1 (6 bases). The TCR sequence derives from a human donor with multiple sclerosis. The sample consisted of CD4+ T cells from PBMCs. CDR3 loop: CASSDGGRQPQHF. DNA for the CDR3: TGTGCCAGCAGCGATGGGGGGCGTCAGCCCCAGCATTTT. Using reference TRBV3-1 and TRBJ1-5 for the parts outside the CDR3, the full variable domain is DTAVSQTPKYLVTQMGNDKSIKCEQNLGHDTMYWYKQDSKKFLKIMFSYNNKELIINETVPNRFSPKSPDKAHLNLHINSLELGDSAVYFCASSDGGRQPQHFGDGTRLSIL.